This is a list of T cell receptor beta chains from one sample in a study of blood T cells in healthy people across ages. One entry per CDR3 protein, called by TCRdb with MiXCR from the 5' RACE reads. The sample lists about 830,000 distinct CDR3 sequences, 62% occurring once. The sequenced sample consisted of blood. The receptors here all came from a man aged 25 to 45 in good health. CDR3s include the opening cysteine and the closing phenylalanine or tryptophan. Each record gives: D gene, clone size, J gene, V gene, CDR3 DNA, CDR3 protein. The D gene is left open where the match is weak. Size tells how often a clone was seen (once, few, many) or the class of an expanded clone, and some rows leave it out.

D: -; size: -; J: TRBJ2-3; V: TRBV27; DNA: TGTGCCAGCAGTTTAGCTGCTACCGGGGCCACAGATACGCAGTATTTT; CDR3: CASSLAATGATDTQYF
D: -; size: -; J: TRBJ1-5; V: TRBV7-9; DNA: TGTGCCAGCAGCCGAGAGGACGGGTCGAGGCAGCCCCAGCATTTT; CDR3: CASSREDGSRQPQHF
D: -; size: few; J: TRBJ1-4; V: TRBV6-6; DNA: TGTGCCAGCAGTTACTCGACTGAAAAACTGTTTTTT; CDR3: CASSYSTEKLFF
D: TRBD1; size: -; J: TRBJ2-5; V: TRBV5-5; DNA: TGTGCCAGCAGCTTGGGGGTAGGGACAGGGGACGAGACCCAGTACTTC; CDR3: CASSLGVGTGDETQYF
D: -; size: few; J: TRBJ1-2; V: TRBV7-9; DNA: TGTGCCAGCAGCTCAAGCCCCCTCCTCTATGGCTACACCTTC; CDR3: CASSSSPLLYGYTF
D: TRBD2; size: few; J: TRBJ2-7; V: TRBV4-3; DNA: TGCGCCAGCAGCCAAGATATAGCGGGGGACGAGCAGTACTTC; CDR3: CASSQDIAGDEQYF
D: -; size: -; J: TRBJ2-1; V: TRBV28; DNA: TGTGCCAGCAGTTTAGACACGATAGGAGGGAATGAGCAGTTCTTC; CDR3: CASSLDTIGGNEQFF
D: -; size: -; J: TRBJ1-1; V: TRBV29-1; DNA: TGCAGCGTCGAACAGACAGAAAACACTGAAGCTTTCTTT; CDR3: CSVEQTENTEAFF
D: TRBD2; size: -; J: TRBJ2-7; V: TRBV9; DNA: TGTGCCAGCAGCGATCTAGCGGGGCCTACCTACGAGCAGTACTTC; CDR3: CASSDLAGPTYEQYF
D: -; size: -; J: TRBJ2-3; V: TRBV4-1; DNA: TGCGCCAGCAGCCCCCGGGACGGCACAGATACGCAGTATTTT; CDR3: CASSPRDGTDTQYF
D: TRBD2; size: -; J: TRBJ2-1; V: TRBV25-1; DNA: TGTGCCAGTAGTGAATACCCTAGCGGGGGAGTCAATGAGCAGTTCTTC; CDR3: CASSEYPSGGVNEQFF
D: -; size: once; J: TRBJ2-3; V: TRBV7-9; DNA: TGTGCCAGCAGCTCGACTAGTCGCAATATGCAGTATTTT; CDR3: CASSSTSRNMQYF
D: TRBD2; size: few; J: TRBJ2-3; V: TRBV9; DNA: TGTGCCAGCTCACCGGGACTAGCGGGGGTCCCCACAGATACGCAGTATTTT; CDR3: CASSPGLAGVPTDTQYF
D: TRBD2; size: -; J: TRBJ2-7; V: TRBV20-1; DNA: TGCAGTGCTCATCCGGGACTAGCGGGGGGCTACGAGCAGTACTTC; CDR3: CSAHPGLAGGYEQYF
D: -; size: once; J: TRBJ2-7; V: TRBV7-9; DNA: TGTGCCAGCAGCTTAGTGACAGGCTACGAGCAGTACTTC; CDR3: CASSLVTGYEQYF
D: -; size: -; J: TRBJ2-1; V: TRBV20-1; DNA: TGCAGTGCGGCGGGCCCTCGGGATGACAATGAGCAGTTCTTC; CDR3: CSAAGPRDDNEQFF
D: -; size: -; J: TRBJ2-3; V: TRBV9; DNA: TGTGCCAGCAGCGTAGTTGGTGACCCGATCCCAGATACGCAGTATTTT; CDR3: CASSVVGDPIPDTQYF
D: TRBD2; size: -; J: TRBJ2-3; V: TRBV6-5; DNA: TGTACCAGCAGTTACACTGCTAGCGGGGGGGCTCCTCGGAGCACAGATACGCAGTATTTT; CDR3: CTSSYTASGGAPRSTDTQYF
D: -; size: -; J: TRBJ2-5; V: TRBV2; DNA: TGTGCCAGCACGGGGGGCGAGGCAGAAGAGACCCAGTACTTC; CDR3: CASTGGEAEETQYF
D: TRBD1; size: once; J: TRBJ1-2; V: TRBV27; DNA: TGTGCCAGCAGTTATTCCGGGACAGGGGACTATGGCTACACCTTC; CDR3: CASSYSGTGDYGYTF
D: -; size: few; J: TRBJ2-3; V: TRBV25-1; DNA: TGTGCCAGCAGTGATGGGGGGTTAGGAATGGATACGCAGTATTTT; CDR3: CASSDGGLGMDTQYF
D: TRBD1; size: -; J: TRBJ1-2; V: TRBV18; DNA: TGTGCCAGCCCAATGACAGGGAACTATGGCTACACCTTC; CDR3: CASPMTGNYGYTF
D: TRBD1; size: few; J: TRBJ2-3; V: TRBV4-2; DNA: TGTGCCAGCAGCCAAGATAGGGACAGGGGAGCAGATACGCAGTATTTT; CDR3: CASSQDRDRGADTQYF
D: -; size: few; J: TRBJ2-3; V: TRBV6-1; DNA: TGTGCCAGCAGTGACCCCCCGGGACTTTCCACAGATACGCAGTATTTT; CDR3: CASSDPPGLSTDTQYF
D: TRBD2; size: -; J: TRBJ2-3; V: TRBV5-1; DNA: TGCGCCAGCAGCCAGCGGGGGCCTAGCACAGATACGCAGTATTTT; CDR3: CASSQRGPSTDTQYF
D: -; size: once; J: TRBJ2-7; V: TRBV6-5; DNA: TGTGCCAGCAGCCCGGGTCCGGCGGGGCAGTACTTC; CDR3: CASSPGPAGQYF
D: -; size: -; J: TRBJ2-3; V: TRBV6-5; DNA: TGTGCCAGCAGTTATGGAAGGGGGGGGACTAGCACAGATACGCAGTATTTT; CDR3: CASSYGRGGTSTDTQYF
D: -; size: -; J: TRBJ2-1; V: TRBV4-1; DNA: TGCGCCAGCAGCCAAGATCCAAGTGACAGGAGGACATCCTACAATGAGCAGTTCTTC; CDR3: CASSQDPSDRRTSYNEQFF
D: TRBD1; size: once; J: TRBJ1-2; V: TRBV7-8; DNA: TGTGCCAGCAGCCAACCGGGACAGGGGGCGGCTTCCTATGGCTACACCTTC; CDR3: CASSQPGQGAASYGYTF
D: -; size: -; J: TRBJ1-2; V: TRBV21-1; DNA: TGTGCCAGCAGCAAAATAGGGGAACAGCGAGGGAAGTCTAACTATGGCTACACCTTC; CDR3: CASSKIGEQRGKSNYGYTF
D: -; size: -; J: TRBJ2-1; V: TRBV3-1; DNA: TGTGCCAGCAGCCGGGGAGGTAGCTCTGAGCAGTTCTTC; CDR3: CASSRGGSSEQFF
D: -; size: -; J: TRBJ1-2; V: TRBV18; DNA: TGTGCCAGCTCCCGAATGGGGCAGACTCCTAACTATGGCTACACCTTC; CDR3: CASSRMGQTPNYGYTF
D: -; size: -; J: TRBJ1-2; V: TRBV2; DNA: TGTGCCAGCAGTGAACTCTTCGCTAACTATGGCTACACCTTC; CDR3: CASSELFANYGYTF
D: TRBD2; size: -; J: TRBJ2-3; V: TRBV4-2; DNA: TGTGCCAGCAGCCGAGCGGGGGGGCAACTCACAGATACGCAGTATTTT; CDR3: CASSRAGGQLTDTQYF
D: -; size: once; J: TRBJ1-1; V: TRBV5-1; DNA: TGCGCCAGCAGCCCGACACAGGGTTGGGACACTGAAGCTTTCTTT; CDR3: CASSPTQGWDTEAFF
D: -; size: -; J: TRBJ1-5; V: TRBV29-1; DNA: TGCAGCGTTGAAGACACAGTGGGTCAGCCCCAGCATTTT; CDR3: CSVEDTVGQPQHF
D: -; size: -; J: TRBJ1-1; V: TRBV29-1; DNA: TGCAGCGTAGTATTTCGCACTGAAGCTTTCTTT; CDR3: CSVVFRTEAFF
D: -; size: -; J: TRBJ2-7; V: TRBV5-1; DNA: TGCGCCAGCAGCTTGGCTGCGGTTGTCCTATCCTACGAGCAGTACTTC; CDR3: CASSLAAVVLSYEQYF
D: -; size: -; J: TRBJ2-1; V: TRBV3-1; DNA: TGTGCCAGCAGTCCCATTCCGGGACAACTCTCCTACAATGAGCAGTTCTTC; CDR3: CASSPIPGQLSYNEQFF
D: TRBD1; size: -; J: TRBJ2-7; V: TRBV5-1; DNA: TGCGCCAGCAGTGGGACAGGGTTCTACGAGCAGTACTTC; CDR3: CASSGTGFYEQYF
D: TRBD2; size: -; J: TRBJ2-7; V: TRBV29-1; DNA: TGCAGCGTTGTCGGACTAGGCGTTTTCGAGCAGTACTTC; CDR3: CSVVGLGVFEQYF
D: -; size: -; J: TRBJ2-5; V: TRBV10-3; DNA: TGTGCCATAGGCGATTACCAAGAGACCCAGTACTTC; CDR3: CAIGDYQETQYF
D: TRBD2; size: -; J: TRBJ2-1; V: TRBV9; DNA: TGTGCCAGCAGCGCGACTCTGCGGGGGGGCTGGAATGAGCAGTTCTTC; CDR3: CASSATLRGGWNEQFF
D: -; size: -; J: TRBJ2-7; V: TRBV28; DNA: TGTGCCAGCAGTTTAACCAGGGTTTTTGAAGGAGTTGCCTACGAGCAGTACTTC; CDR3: CASSLTRVFEGVAYEQYF
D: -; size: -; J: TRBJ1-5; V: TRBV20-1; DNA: TGCAGTGCAGATGAGGCAGCATATAGCAATCAGCCCCAGCATTTT; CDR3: CSADEAAYSNQPQHF
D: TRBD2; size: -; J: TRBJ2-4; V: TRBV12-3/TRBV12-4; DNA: TGTGCCAGCAGTTCACAGGGTCTAGCGGGGGCATTAGCCAAAAACATTCAGTACTTC; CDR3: CASSSQGLAGALAKNIQYF
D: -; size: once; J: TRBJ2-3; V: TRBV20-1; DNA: TGCAGTGCTGCGAAAGGGGCGGATACGCAGTATTTT; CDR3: CSAAKGADTQYF
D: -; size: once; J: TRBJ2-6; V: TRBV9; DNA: TGTGCCAGCAGCGTACAGGGTGGGAATTCTGGGGCCAACGTCCTGACTTTC; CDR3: CASSVQGGNSGANVLTF
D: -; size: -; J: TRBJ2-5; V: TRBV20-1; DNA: TGCAGTGCTGGCCCGGTGGCAGGGAGCCAAGAGACCCAGTACTTC; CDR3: CSAGPVAGSQETQYF
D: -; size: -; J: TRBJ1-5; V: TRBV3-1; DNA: TGTGCCAGCAGCCAAGGAATAAGCGGCAATCAGCCCCAGCATTTT; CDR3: CASSQGISGNQPQHF
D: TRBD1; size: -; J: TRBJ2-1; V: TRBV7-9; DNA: TGTGCCAGCAGCTTCCCCGGACAGGGCGGGGATGAGCAGTTCTTC; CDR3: CASSFPGQGGDEQFF
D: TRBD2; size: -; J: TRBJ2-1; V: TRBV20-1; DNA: TGCAGTGCTAGAACGACTAGCGGGGCCAACAATGAGCAGTTCTTC; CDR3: CSARTTSGANNEQFF
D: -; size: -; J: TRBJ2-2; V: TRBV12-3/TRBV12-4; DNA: TGTGCCAGCAGCCCCGGGCCGTACACCGGGGAGCTGTTTTTT; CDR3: CASSPGPYTGELFF
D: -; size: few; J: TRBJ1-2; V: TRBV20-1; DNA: TGCAGTGCTAGCCGGGACATGGGGAGGTATGGCTACACCTTC; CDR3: CSASRDMGRYGYTF
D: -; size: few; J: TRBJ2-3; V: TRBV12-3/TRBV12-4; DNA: TGTGCCAGCAGTTTTTACGGCAACACAGATACGCAGTATTTT; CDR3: CASSFYGNTDTQYF